The 7 T cell receptor beta chains given below trace back to one sample, sequenced in a study of shared clonotypes between healthy human individuals. The table came from immunoSEQ multiplex PCR; TCRdb's copy has only in-frame clones and leaves some out. The data contain 1.4 million or so clones, approximately 98.5% of them singletons. The sequenced sample consisted of naive CD4+ T cells sorted from blood. Indicated subset: CD45RA+ positively selected. The receptor set was obtained from a man aged 30 to 39 in good health.

V and J are TRBV10-3 and TRBJ2-1, with 8 bases that match TRBD1. V shed 7 bases and J 4 bases; nucleotides not matched to a gene: 3. The CDR3 sequence is 13 residues long. Germline V gives CDR1 ENHRY, CDR2 SYGVKD. Here the CDR3 DNA reads TGTGCCATCACTCGACAGGGGTACAATGAGCAGTTCTTC. Amino acid sequence: CAITRQGYNEQFF.

This chain joins TRBV28 and TRBJ1-2; D is unresolved. From germline, CDR1 is MDHEN and CDR2 SYDVKM. V was pared by 5 bases and J by 2 bases, with 12 bases between. There are 14 residues in the CDR3. The CDR3 DNA sequence: TGTGCCAGCAGTCCGCCCCCAGGCAACTATGGCTACACCTTC. Amino acids: CASSPPPGNYGYTF.

The rearrangement links TRBV6-6 to TRBJ2-7; tentatively, D is TRBD2 (6 bases). This CDR3 comprises 14 residues. V dropped 2 bases and J dropped 7 bases, with 15 bases sitting between them. Germline values: CDR1 MNHNY, CDR2 SVGAGI (reference sequence). The DNA for the CDR3 is TGTGCCAGCAGTTACAAACGGGAGACGAATGAGCAGTACTTC. This encodes CASSYKRETNEQYF.

This chain connects TRBV28 to TRBJ2-5; D remains unclear. Trimming took off 2 bases at V and 4 bases at J, with 11 bases between the two ends. The CDR3 is made up of 14 amino acids. Germline V gene sequence: CDR1 MDHEN, CDR2 SYDVKM. The CDR3 sequence is CASSLSRLGETQYF. The CDR3 nucleotides are TGTGCCAGCAGTTTAAGCCGACTCGGAGAGACCCAGTACTTC.

The chain is built from TRBV6-1 and TRBJ2-2; a weak D match, TRBD1 (5 bases). V shed 6 bases and J shed 1 base, with 9 bases lying between them. There are 14 residues in the CDR3. CDR1 MNHNS and CDR2 SASEGT come from the germline V gene. CDR3 amino acids: CASRQVLNTGELFF. The CDR3 DNA reads TGTGCCAGCAGACAGGTGCTGAACACCGGGGAGCTGTTTTTT.

This sequence joins TRBV5-4 and TRBJ2-7; 11 positions agree with TRBD2. This CDR3 is built from 15 residues. V trimming: 3 bases; J trimming: 4 bases; junction bases outside the gene matches: 6. CDR1 is SGHNT and CDR2 is YYREEE in the germline V gene (reference sequence). The CDR3 protein is CASSSGLAVSYEQYF. CDR3 nucleotides: TGTGCCAGCAGCTCGGGACTAGCGGTGAGTTACGAGCAGTACTTC. The variable domain in full, with the rest retrieved from reference TRBV5-4 and TRBJ2-7, is ETGVTQSPTHLIKTRGQQVTLRCSSQSGHNTVSWYQQALGQGPQFIFQYYREEENGRGNFPPRFSGLQFPNYSSELNVNALELDDSALYLCASSSGLAVSYEQYFGPGTRLTVT.

The chain is built from TRBV7-6 and TRBJ2-3, with 8 bases lining up with TRBD1. The CDR3 extends over 17 amino acids. Losses at the gene ends were 4 bases for V and 2 bases for J; bases not matched to a gene: 11. Germline CDR1 SGHVS, CDR2 FNYEAQ. The CDR3 protein is CASSSESGGASTDTQYF. DNA of the CDR3: TGTGCCAGCAGCTCGGAGTCAGGGGGCGCTTCCACAGATACGCAGTATTTT.